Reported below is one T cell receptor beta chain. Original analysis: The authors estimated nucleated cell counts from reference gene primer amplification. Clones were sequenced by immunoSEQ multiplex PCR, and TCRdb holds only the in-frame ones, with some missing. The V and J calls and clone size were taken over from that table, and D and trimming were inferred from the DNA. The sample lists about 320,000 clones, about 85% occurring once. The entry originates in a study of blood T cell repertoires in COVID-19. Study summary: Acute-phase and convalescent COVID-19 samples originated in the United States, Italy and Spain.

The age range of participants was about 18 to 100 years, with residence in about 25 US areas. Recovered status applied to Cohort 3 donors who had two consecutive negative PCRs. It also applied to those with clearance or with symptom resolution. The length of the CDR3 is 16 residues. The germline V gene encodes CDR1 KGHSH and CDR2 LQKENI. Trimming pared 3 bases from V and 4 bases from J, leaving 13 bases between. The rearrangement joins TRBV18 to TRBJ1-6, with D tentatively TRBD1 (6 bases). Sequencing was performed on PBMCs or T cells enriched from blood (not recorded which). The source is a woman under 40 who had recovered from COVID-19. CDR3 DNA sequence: TGTGCCAGCTCACCTTTCCAGGGGTCTTATAATTCACCCCTCCACTTT. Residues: CASSPFQGSYNSPLHF.